The 28 T cell receptor beta chains reported below all come from one sample, sequenced in a study of identical twins. TCRdb re-called the 5' RACE reads with MiXCR, one entry per CDR3 protein. The data contain some 1,700,000 distinct CDR3 sequences, around 29% of them singletons. The sample taken for sequencing was cord blood. The receptors come from a newborn girl in good health.

This chain uses TRBV7-9 with TRBJ2-3; unclear D gene. Germline CDR1 and CDR2: SEHNR and FQNEAQ (reference sequence). The CDR3 runs to 13 residues. V dropped 2 bases and J dropped 5 bases, with 8 bases sitting between them. The CDR3 DNA sequence: TGTGCCAGCAGCTTACCCGCTCGAGATACGCAGTATTTT. Its protein product is CASSLPARDTQYF.

This clonotype has just a few counts. This sequence joins TRBV13 and TRBJ1-1; D gene unclear. Trimming left V 1 base short and J 3 bases short, with 3 bases between. The germline V gene has CDR1 PRHDT and CDR2 FYEKMQ (reference sequence). The CDR3 runs to 12 residues. The CDR3 loop is CASSLDDTEAFF. As DNA, the CDR3 is TGTGCCAGCAGCTTAGATGACACTGAAGCTTTCTTT.

V is TRBV20-1 and J is TRBJ1-1, with D uncertain. The V and J ends lost 6 bases and 4 bases respectively, with 18 bases between them. This CDR3 contains 14 residues. Germline CDR1 is DFQATT and CDR2 is SNEGSKA (reference sequence). The CDR3 sequence is CSAKTGVPRTEAFF. The CDR3 DNA follows: TGCAGTGCGAAGACGGGAGTACCACGCACTGAAGCTTTCTTT.

This sequence joins TRBV3-1 and TRBJ2-3, with D unclear. V was trimmed by 3 bases and J by 4 bases, leaving 14 bases between them. CDR3 length: 15 residues. Germline lookup yields CDR1 LGHDT and CDR2 YNNKEL (reference sequence). In DNA, the CDR3 is TGTGCCAGCAGCCATGGACCCTACCGGGCAGATACGCAGTATTTT. Its translation is CASSHGPYRADTQYF.

The genes are TRBV7-2 and TRBJ2-7, with a possible D match to TRBD1 (5 bases). With 1 base removed from V and 0 bases from J, the gap between germline ends came to 16 bases. The V gene's germline CDR1 is SGHTA and CDR2 FQGNSA. This CDR3 has 17 residues. The CDR3 region has the DNA TGTGCCAGCAGCTTAGTAGGCCGCCAGGGCTCCTCCTACGAGCAGTACTTC. Protein product: CASSLVGRQGSSYEQYF. The full variable domain, rest sourced from reference TRBV7-2 and TRBJ2-7, is GAGVSQSPSNKVTEKGKDVELRCDPISGHTALYWYRQSLGQGLEFLIYFQGNSAPDKSGLPSDRFSAERTGGSVSTLTIQRTQQEDSAVYLCASSLVGRQGSSYEQYFGPGTRLTVT.

This clonotype occurred a few times. The gene calls are TRBV5-1 and TRBJ1-1, with 8 nucleotides matching TRBD1. The CDR3 loop spans 15 amino acids. Germline V CDR1 and CDR2: SGHRS, YFSETQ. Trimming at V came to 0 bases and at J to 4 bases, leaving 5 bases not matched to a gene. The DNA of the CDR3 is TGCGCCAGCAGCTTGGTTCAGGGGGCGGTCACTGAAGCTTTCTTT. Its translation: CASSLVQGAVTEAFF.

CDR3 in amino acids: CAGTLRQGATNEKLFF. The CDR3 DNA reads TGTGCCGGCACCCTCAGACAGGGGGCAACTAATGAAAAACTGTTTTTT. V and J are TRBV12-3 or TRBV12-4 and TRBJ1-4; TRBD1 matches 9 bases. The CDR3 spans 16 residues. Losses at the gene ends were 11 bases for V and 0 bases for J; bases not matched to a gene: 10.

The chain uses TRBV20-1 and TRBJ2-7, with 14 bases matching TRBD2. V was clipped by 2 bases and J by 5 bases; unmatched bases: 8. CDR3 length equals 16 residues. Germline V gene sequence: CDR1 DFQATT, CDR2 SNEGSKA (reference sequence). DNA of the CDR3: TGCAGTGCTAGACCGGGACTAGCGGGAGCAGGTAACGAGCAGTACTTC. Translating gives CSARPGLAGAGNEQYF.

This clonotype was detected only a few times. The CDR3 DNA reads TGTGCCAGCAGCTTAGAGGGACTAGGGCCCTACGAGCAGTACTTC. This codes for CASSLEGLGPYEQYF. The chain has TRBV7-9 and TRBJ2-7, with TRBD2 matching 8 bases. Per germline, CDR1 SEHNR and CDR2 FQNEAQ (reference sequence). The CDR3 is 15 amino acids. The V segment lost 1 base and the J segment 2 bases; nucleotides outside the gene matches: 4. Full variable domain (remainder filled in from reference TRBV7-9 and TRBJ2-7): DTGVSQNPRHKITKRGQNVTFRCDPISEHNRLYWYRQTLGQGPEFLTYFQNEAQLEKSRLLSDRFSAERPKGSFSTLEIQRTEQGDSAMYLCASSLEGLGPYEQYFGPGTRLTVT.

This clonotype was seen at least ten times. The rearrangement uses TRBV10-3 and TRBJ2-5; TRBD1 matches 8 bases. The ends lost 9 bases at V and 2 bases at J; junction bases unmatched: 5. In germline, CDR1 is ENHRY, CDR2 SYGVKD. The CDR3 is 13 amino acids. CDR3 DNA: TGTGCCATAAAAACAGGGGGACAAGAGACCCAGTACTTC. Residues: CAIKTGGQETQYF.

The chain carries TRBV5-1 and TRBJ1-1; D is uncertain. The CDR3 covers 15 residues. V gave up 1 base and J gave up 2 bases, with 12 bases separating them. The V gene's germline CDR1 is SGHRS and CDR2 YFSETQ. CDR3 protein: CASSLLQFVNTEAFF. CDR3 nucleotides: TGCGCCAGCAGCTTGTTACAGTTCGTAAACACTGAAGCTTTCTTT.

This clonotype has a handful of counts. This chain uses TRBV6-2 or TRBV6-3 with TRBJ2-7; TRBD2 matches 14 bases. Trimming took 1 base from V and 7 from J; bases not matched to a gene: 15. CDR1 MNHEY and CDR2 SVGEGT come from the germline V gene. This CDR3 region has 19 residues. The CDR3 loop reads CASSYLYGTSGRKIWEQYF. The DNA for the CDR3 is TGTGCCAGCAGTTACTTGTACGGGACTAGCGGGAGAAAGATCTGGGAGCAGTACTTC.

V usage is TRBV29-1 and J usage is TRBJ2-7, with TRBD2 matching over 13 bases. Germline CDR1 is SQVTM and CDR2 is ANQGSEA. V gave up 7 bases and J gave up 6 bases; unmatched junction bases: 3. The CDR3 has 12 amino acids. This chain's CDR3 is CSGGTSGTEQYF. The CDR3 DNA follows: TGCAGCGGCGGGACTAGCGGGACCGAGCAGTACTTC.

This chain joins TRBV2 and TRBJ2-7; unclear D gene. The CDR3 contains 16 residues. V was pared by 1 base and J by 0 bases, with 13 bases between. CDR1 is SNHLY and CDR2 is FYNNEI in the germline V gene. The CDR3 protein is CASSEEAPFSSYEQYF. The CDR3 bases are TGTGCCAGCAGTGAAGAAGCTCCCTTTAGCTCCTACGAGCAGTACTTC.

This clonotype turned up a few times. V is TRBV6-1 and J is TRBJ2-1; maybe TRBD1 (5 bases). In germline, CDR1 is MNHNS, CDR2 SASEGT. The CDR3 sequence is 16 residues long. The V end lost 10 bases, the J end lost 0 bases, and 19 bases lay between the germline ends. This CDR3 reads CATQTKTALSYNEQFF. CDR3 DNA: TGTGCCACCCAGACGAAGACAGCCCTCTCCTACAATGAGCAGTTCTTC.

This sequence joins TRBV20-1 and TRBJ2-5; perhaps D is TRBD1 or TRBD2 (6 bases each). V shed 6 bases and J shed 2 bases, with 13 bases lying between them. This CDR3 contains 13 residues. CDR1 is DFQATT and CDR2 is SNEGSKA in the germline V gene (reference sequence). This chain's CDR3 is CSAGGLWQETQYF. CDR3 nucleotide sequence: TGCAGTGCAGGGGGGCTCTGGCAAGAGACCCAGTACTTC.

The chain has TRBV2 and TRBJ2-1; D possibly corresponds to TRBD2 (5 bases). The CDR3 runs 10 residues. Germline V lookup: CDR1 SNHLY, CDR2 FYNNEI. The ends were cut back, 8 bases at V and 10 bases at J, with 9 bases in the middle. The CDR3 DNA sequence: TGTGCCAGCGGGAGTCGAGAGCAGTTCTTC. This translates into CASGSREQFF.

This chain joins TRBV4-2 and TRBJ1-5; 10 nucleotides match TRBD1. This CDR3 is built from 15 residues. Trimming took 4 bases from V and 7 from J; bases not matched to a gene: 7. The V gene's germline CDR1 is LGHNA and CDR2 YNFKEQ. The DNA of the CDR3 is TGTGCCAGCAGCCCCCGGGACAGGGGAACCCAGCCCCAGCATTTT. Encoded protein: CASSPRDRGTQPQHF.

Comment on this clonotype: Since a much larger clone is just one base distant, this may be a read error. The rearrangement joins TRBV29-1 to TRBJ2-7; D might be TRBD2 (5 bases). The CDR3 has 12 residues. The V end lost 5 bases, the J end lost 2 bases, and 10 bases lay between the germline ends. The germline V gene encodes CDR1 SQVTM and CDR2 ANQGSEA. Written as DNA, the CDR3 is TGCAGCGTTACTAGAGCCCCCTACGAGCAGTACTTC. Translating it yields CSVTRAPYEQYF.

This clonotype was observed many times. The chain employs TRBV2 and TRBJ2-5; D remains unclear. Between the trimmed V and J ends, which lost 3 bases and 1 base, there was a span of 3 bases. Germline lookup yields CDR1 SNHLY and CDR2 FYNNEI. This CDR3 contains 12 residues. The CDR3: CASSDIQETQYF. In nucleotides, the CDR3 is TGTGCCAGCAGTGATATCCAAGAGACCCAGTACTTC.

V and J are TRBV12-3 or TRBV12-4 and TRBJ1-5; D not certain. Trimming removed 5 bases at V and 4 bases at J, with 6 bases between. The CDR3 has 12 amino acids. This chain's CDR3 is CASSGVNQPQHF. The CDR3, as DNA: TGTGCCAGCAGTGGGGTTAATCAGCCCCAGCATTTT.

This sequence joins TRBV20-1 and TRBJ2-5, with 8 nucleotides matching TRBD2. The DNA end is more similar to TRBJ2-7, so the J call may be wrong. Per the germline V gene, CDR1 is DFQATT and CDR2 is SNEGSKA (reference sequence). There are 15 residues in the CDR3. CDR3 sequence reads: CSARGGGRLKNEQYF. CDR3 sequence (DNA): TGCAGTGCTAGAGGGGGCGGGAGGCTAAAAAACGAGCAGTACTTC.

This clonotype was recorded a few times. This chain joins TRBV12-3 or TRBV12-4 and TRBJ2-2, with 7 bases aligning to TRBD2. J lost 5 bases, V lost 1 base, and 7 bases had no gene match. The CDR3 is made up of 16 amino acids. The CDR3 DNA reads TGTGCCAGCAGTTTAGGCGGGAGAGGTGGAACCGGGGAGCTGTTTTTT. Residues: CASSLGGRGGTGELFF.

This rearrangement joins TRBV30 to TRBJ1-4; D is uncertain. The CDR3 has 14 amino acids. Trimming shortened V by 1 base and J by 0 bases, and 6 bases separated the two germline ends. Germline V lookup: CDR1 GTSNPN, CDR2 SVGIG (reference sequence). The CDR3 nucleotides read TGTGCCTGGAGTGGGGCGGCAACTAATGAAAAACTGTTTTTT. Encoded protein: CAWSGAATNEKLFF.

V and J are TRBV29-1 and TRBJ2-1, with D possibly matching TRBD2 (7 bases). The CDR3 loop spans 14 amino acids. V was shortened by 7 bases and J by 2 bases, with 15 bases between the two germline ends. Per the germline V gene, CDR1 is SQVTM and CDR2 is ANQGSEA. CDR3 nucleotides: TGCAGCGCGGGGGGAGGGGGAACCTACAATGAGCAGTTCTTC. Its protein product is CSAGGGGTYNEQFF.

The V gene is TRBV10-3, the J gene TRBJ1-1; 10 nucleotides agree with TRBD1. Germline V gene sequence: CDR1 ENHRY, CDR2 SYGVKD. This CDR3 spans 14 amino acids. Trimming removed 6 bases from V and 8 bases from J; junction bases left unmatched: 9. The CDR3 spells CAIRLSGQGREAFF. The CDR3 region has the DNA TGTGCCATCAGGTTATCGGGACAGGGGAGAGAAGCTTTCTTT.

The chain carries TRBV6-1 and TRBJ1-3, with D possibly being TRBD1 (5 bases). The CDR3 has 14 residues. The germline gives CDR1 MNHNS, CDR2 SASEGT. V was trimmed by 7 bases and J by 3 bases, leaving 13 bases between them. The CDR3 sequence: CASNSRGGGNTIYF. The DNA of the CDR3 is TGTGCCAGCAACTCGAGGGGTGGTGGAAACACCATATATTTT.

This clonotype was seen more than once but under ten times. The chain recombines TRBV28 with TRBJ1-5, with TRBD1 identical over 9 bases. The CDR3 contains 16 residues. Germline CDR1 reads MDHEN; CDR2 reads SYDVKM. Trimming removed 2 bases from V and 2 bases from J; junction bases left unmatched: 4. This CDR3 is CASSLPQGAGNQPQHF. CDR3 DNA: TGTGCCAGCAGTTTACCACAGGGGGCTGGCAATCAGCCCCAGCATTTT.